This entry features one T cell receptor beta chain sequence. Its antigen is unknown. This record belongs to a study of human T cells and chemical hapten exposure. The CDR3 has 14 amino acids. Trimming left V 7 bases short and J 11 bases short, with 21 bases between. In germline, CDR1 is MNHEY, CDR2 SVGEGT. Time point described: pre-sensitization, week 0. Treatment in this sample: therapeutic diphenylcyclopropenone sensitization with weekly scalp DPC. Study-wide results and caveats: Each of the donors had alopecia, so their immune responses may not resemble those of healthy people.

Individual cDNA molecules each carried unique molecular identifiers attached by the library. TCRdb re-analysed the RACE reads in MiXCR, keeping a single row per CDR3 protein. The table lists approximately 320,000 distinct CDR3 sequences, around 5.5% of them singletons. The chain couples TRBV6-2 or TRBV6-3 to TRBJ2-4; D possibly corresponds to TRBD1 (6 bases). The sample was whole blood, taken in connection with sensitization to the hapten diphenylcyclopropenone (DPC). This TCR was sampled from a young woman with alopecia areata. Some clones in this sample may be carry-over from other donors' samples. The CDR3 sequence: CASTKDSAQVLQYF. CDR3 sequence (DNA): TGTGCCAGCACGAAGGACAGCGCTCAAGTCCTTCAGTACTTC.